The clone carrying this T cell receptor beta chain was detected a few times. The data were obtained in a study of T cell repertoires in cytomegalovirus infection. Using its own MiXCR run on the reads, TCRdb lists one record per CDR3 protein. The sample carries more than 140,000 distinct CDR3 sequences, roughly 6.5% recorded once. Germline CDR1 reads SNHLY; CDR2 reads FYNNEI. This CDR3 region has 16 residues. V dropped 3 bases and J dropped 5; count of bases not matched to a gene: 4. The V call is TRBV2, the J call TRBJ2-1; 13 bases align to TRBD2. The specimen sequenced was PBMCs. The TCR sequence derives from a human donor in good health (CMV status not recorded). Some clones in this sample may be carry-over from other donors' samples. The CDR3 DNA reads as TGTGCCAGCAGTGATGGGACTAGCGGGGTTGACAATGAGCAGTTCTTC. Its protein product is CASSDGTSGVDNEQFF. The full variable domain, its missing parts supplied by reference TRBV2 and TRBJ2-1, is EPEVTQTPSHQVTQMGQEVILRCVPISNHLYFYWYRQILGQKVEFLVSFYNNEISEKSEIFDDQFSVERPDGSNFTLKIRSTKLEDSAMYFCASSDGTSGVDNEQFFGPGTRLTVL.